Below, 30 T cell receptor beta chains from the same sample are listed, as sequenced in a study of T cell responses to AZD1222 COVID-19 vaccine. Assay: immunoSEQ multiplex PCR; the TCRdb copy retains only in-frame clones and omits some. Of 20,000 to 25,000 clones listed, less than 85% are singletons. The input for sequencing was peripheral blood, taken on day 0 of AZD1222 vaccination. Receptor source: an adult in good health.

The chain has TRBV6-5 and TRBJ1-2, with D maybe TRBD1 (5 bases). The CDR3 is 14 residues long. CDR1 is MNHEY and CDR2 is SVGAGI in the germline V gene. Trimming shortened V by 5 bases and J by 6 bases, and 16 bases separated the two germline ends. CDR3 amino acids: CASSPGTAGDGYTF. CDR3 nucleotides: TGTGCCAGCAGTCCGGGGACCGCCGGGGATGGCTACACCTTC.

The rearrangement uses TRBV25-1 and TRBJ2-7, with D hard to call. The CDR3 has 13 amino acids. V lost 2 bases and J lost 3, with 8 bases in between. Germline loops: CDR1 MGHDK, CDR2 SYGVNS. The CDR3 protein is CASSERGIYEQYF. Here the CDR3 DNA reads TGTGCCAGCAGTGAACGCGGAATCTACGAGCAGTACTTC.

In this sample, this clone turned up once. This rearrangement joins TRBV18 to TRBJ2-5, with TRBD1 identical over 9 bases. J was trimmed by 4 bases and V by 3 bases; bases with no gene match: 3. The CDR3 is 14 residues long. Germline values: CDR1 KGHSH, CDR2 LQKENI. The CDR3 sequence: CASSPETGGETQYF. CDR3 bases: TGTGCCAGCTCACCGGAGACAGGGGGAGAGACCCAGTACTTC.

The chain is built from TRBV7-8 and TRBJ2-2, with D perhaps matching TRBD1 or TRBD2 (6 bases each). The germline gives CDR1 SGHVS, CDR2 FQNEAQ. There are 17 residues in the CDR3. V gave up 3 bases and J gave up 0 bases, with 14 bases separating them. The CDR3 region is CASSFYLGGANTGELFF. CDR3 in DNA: TGTGCCAGCAGCTTTTACCTGGGGGGCGCGAACACCGGGGAGCTGTTTTTT.

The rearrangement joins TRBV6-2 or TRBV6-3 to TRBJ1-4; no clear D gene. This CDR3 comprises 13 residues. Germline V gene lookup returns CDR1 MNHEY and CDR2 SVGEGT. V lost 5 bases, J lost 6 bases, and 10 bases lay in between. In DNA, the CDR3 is TGTGCCAGCAGTGACCGGATGGATGAAAAACTGTTTTTT. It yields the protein CASSDRMDEKLFF.

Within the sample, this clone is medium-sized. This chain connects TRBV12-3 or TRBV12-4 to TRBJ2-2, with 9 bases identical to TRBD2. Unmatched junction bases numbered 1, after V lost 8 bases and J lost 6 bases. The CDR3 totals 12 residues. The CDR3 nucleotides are TGTGCCAGCGCGGGGGGGTCCGGGGAGCTGTTTTTT. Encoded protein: CASAGGSGELFF.

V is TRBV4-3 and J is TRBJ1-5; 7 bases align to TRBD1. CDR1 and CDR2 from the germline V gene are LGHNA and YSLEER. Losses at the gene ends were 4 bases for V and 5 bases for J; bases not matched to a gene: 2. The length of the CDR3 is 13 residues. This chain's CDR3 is CASSRTGDQPQHF. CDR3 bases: TGCGCCAGCAGCCGCACAGGGGATCAGCCCCAGCATTTT.

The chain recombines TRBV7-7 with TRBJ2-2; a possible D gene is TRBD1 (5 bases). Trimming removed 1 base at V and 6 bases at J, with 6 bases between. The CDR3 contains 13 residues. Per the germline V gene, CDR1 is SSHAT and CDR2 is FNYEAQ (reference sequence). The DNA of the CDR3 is TGTGCCAGCAGCTTAGAGGGGCCCGGGGAGCTGTTTTTT. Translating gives CASSLEGPGELFF.

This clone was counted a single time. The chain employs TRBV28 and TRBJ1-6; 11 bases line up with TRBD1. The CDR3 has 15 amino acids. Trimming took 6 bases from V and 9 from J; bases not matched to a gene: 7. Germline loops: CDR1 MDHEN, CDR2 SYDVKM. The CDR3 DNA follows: TGTGCCAGCAGAGAACCGGGACAGGGGGTTTCACCCCTCCACTTT. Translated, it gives CASREPGQGVSPLHF.

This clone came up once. CDR3 sequence reads: CASSEGTGINQPQHF. The CDR3 bases are TGTGCCAGCAGCGAGGGGACAGGAATCAATCAGCCCCAGCATTTT. The rearrangement links TRBV7-9 to TRBJ1-5, with TRBD1 identical over 8 bases. Germline loops: CDR1 SEHNR, CDR2 FQNEAQ (reference sequence). The CDR3 runs 15 residues. V lost 5 bases and J lost 3; bases outside the gene matches: 6.

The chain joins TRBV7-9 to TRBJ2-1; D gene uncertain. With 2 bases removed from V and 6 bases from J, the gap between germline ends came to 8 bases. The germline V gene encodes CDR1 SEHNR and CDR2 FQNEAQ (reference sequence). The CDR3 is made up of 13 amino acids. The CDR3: CASSLSLPNEQFF. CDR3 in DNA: TGTGCCAGCAGCTTAAGCTTGCCCAATGAGCAGTTCTTC.

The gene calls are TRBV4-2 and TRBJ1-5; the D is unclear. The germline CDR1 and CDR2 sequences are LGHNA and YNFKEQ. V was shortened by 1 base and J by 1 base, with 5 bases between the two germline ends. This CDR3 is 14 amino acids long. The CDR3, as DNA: TGTGCCAGCAGCCAAGGAGGAAGCAATCAGCCCCAGCATTTT. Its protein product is CASSQGGSNQPQHF.

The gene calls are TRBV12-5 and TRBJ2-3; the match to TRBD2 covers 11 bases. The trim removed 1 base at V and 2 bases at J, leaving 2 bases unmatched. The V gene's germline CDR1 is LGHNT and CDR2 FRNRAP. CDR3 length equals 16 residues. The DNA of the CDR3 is TGTGCTAGTGGTTTGGGACTAGCGGGACTCACAGATACGCAGTATTTT. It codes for CASGLGLAGLTDTQYF.

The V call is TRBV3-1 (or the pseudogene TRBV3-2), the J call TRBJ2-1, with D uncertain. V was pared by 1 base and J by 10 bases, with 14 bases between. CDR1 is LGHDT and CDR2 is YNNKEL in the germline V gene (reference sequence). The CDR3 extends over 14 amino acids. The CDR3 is CASSQALGSWEQFF. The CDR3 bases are TGTGCCAGCAGCCAAGCTTTGGGGTCATGGGAGCAGTTCTTC.

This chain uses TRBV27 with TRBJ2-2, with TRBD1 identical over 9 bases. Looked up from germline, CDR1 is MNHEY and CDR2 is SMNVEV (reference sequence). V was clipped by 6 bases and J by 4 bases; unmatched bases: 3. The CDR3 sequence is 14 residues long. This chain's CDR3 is CASRPTGGTGELFF. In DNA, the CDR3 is TGTGCCAGCAGGCCGACAGGGGGCACCGGGGAGCTGTTTTTT.

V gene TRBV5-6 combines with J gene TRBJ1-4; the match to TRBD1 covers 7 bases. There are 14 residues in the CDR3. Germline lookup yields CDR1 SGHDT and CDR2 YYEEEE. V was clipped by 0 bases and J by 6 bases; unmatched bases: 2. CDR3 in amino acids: CASSLGGTDEKLFF. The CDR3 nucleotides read TGTGCCAGCAGCTTGGGAGGGACAGATGAAAAACTGTTTTTT. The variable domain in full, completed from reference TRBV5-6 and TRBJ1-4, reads DAGVTQSPTHLIKTRGQQVTLRCSPKSGHDTVSWYQQALGQGPQFIFQYYEEEERQRGNFPDRFSGHQFPNYSSELNVNALLLGDSALYLCASSLGGTDEKLFFGSGTQLSVL.

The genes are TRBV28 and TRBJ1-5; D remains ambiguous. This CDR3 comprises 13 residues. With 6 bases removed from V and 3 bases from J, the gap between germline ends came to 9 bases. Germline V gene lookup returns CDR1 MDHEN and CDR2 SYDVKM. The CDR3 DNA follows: TGTGCCAGCAGGGCTCAAATCAATCAGCCCCAGCATTTT. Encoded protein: CASRAQINQPQHF.

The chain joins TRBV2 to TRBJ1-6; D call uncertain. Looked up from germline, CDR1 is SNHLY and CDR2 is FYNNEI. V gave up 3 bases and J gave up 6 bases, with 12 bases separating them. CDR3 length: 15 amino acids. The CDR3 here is CASSEGGEVNSPLHF. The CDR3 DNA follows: TGTGCCAGCAGTGAGGGTGGGGAAGTTAATTCACCCCTCCACTTT.

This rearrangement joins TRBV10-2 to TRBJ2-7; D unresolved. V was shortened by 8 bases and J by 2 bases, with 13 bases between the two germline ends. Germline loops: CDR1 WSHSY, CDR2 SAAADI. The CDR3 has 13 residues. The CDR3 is CASSLGATYEQYF. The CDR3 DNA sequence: TGCGCCAGCTCTCTAGGAGCGACCTACGAGCAGTACTTC.

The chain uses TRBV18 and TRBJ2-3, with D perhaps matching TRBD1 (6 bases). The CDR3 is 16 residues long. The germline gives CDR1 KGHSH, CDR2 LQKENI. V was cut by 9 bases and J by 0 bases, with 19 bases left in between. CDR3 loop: CASARDKSPSTDTQYF. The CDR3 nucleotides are TGTGCCAGTGCCCGGGACAAGAGCCCTAGCACAGATACGCAGTATTTT.

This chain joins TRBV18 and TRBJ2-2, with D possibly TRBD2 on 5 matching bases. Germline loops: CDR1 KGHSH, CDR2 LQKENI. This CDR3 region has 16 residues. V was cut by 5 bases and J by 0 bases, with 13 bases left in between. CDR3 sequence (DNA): TGTGCCAGCTCAGACGAAAGCGGACCGAACACCGGGGAGCTGTTTTTT. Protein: CASSDESGPNTGELFF. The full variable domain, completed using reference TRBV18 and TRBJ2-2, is NAGVMQNPRHLVRRRGQEARLRCSPMKGHSHVYWYRQLPEEGLKFMVYLQKENIIDESGMPKERFSAEFPKEGPSILRIQQVVRGDSAAYFCASSDESGPNTGELFFGEGSRLTVL.

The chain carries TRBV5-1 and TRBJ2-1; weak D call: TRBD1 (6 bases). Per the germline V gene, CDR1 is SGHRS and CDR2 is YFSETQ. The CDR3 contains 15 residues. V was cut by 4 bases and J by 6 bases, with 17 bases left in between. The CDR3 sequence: CASSMTGVGVNEQFF. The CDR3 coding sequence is TGCGCCAGCAGCATGACAGGAGTTGGGGTCAATGAGCAGTTCTTC.

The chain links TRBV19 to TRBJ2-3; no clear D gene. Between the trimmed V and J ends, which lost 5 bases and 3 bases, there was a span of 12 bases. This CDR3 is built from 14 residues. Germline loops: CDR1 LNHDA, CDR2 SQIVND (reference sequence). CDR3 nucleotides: TGTGCCAGTAGTCAGAAGACATCTACAGATACGCAGTATTTT. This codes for CASSQKTSTDTQYF.

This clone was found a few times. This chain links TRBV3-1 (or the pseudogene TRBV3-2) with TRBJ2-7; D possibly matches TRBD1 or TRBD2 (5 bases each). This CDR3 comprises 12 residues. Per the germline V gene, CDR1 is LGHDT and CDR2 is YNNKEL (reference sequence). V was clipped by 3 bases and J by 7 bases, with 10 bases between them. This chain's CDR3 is CASSQGRAEQYF. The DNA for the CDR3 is TGTGCCAGCAGCCAGGGACGAGCGGAGCAGTACTTC.

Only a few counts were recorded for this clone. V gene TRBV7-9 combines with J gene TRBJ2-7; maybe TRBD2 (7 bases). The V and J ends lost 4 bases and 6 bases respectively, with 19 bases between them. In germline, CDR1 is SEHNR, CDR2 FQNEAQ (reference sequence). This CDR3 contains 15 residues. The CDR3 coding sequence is TGTGCCAGCAGCTCAAGGGGGACTAAACTTTTCGAGCAGTACTTC. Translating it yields CASSSRGTKLFEQYF.

CDR3 nucleotide sequence: TGTGCCAGCAGTTACTCGTATGGCGTCGGAAACACCATATATTTT. It is translated as CASSYSYGVGNTIYF. The chain employs TRBV6-5 and TRBJ1-3; no definite D call. Germline-derived CDR1 and CDR2 are MNHEY and SVGAGI. This CDR3 spans 15 amino acids. V lost 0 bases and J 4 bases, leaving 10 bases between the germline ends.

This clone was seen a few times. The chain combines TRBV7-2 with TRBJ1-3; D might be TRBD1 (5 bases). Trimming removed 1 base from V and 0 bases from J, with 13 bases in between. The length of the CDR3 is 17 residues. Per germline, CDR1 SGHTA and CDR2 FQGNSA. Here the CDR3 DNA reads TGTGCCAGCAGCTTAGTTCGGGCAGGGCCCTCTGGAAACACCATATATTTT. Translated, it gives CASSLVRAGPSGNTIYF.

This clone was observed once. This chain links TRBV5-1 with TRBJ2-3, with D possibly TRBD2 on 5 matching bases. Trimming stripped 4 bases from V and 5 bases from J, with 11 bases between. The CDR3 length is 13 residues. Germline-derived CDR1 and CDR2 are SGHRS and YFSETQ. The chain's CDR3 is CASSRTPEDTQYF. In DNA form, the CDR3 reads TGCGCCAGCAGCCGGACTCCCGAAGATACGCAGTATTTT. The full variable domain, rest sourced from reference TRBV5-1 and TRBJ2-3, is KAGVTQTPRYLIKTRGQQVTLSCSPISGHRSVSWYQQTPGQGLQFLFEYFSETQRNKGNFPGRFSGRQFSNSRSEMNVSTLELGDSALYLCASSRTPEDTQYFGPGTRLTVL.

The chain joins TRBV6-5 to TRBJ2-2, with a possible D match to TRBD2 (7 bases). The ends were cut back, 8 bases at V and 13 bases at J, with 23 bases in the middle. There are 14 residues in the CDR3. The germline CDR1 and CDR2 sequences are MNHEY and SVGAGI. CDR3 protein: CASAGGASGGALFF. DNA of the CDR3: TGTGCCAGCGCTGGGGGGGCCTCCGGAGGCGCGCTGTTTTTT.

The CDR3 loop reads CASSSREGHEQYF. CDR3 DNA: TGTGCCAGCAGTTCGCGGGAGGGCCACGAGCAGTACTTC. This rearrangement joins TRBV6-2 or TRBV6-3 to TRBJ2-7, with TRBD2 matching over 9 bases. Germline CDR1 reads MNHEY; CDR2 reads SVGEGT. There are 13 residues in the CDR3. J was trimmed by 5 bases and V by 4 bases; bases with no gene match: 3.